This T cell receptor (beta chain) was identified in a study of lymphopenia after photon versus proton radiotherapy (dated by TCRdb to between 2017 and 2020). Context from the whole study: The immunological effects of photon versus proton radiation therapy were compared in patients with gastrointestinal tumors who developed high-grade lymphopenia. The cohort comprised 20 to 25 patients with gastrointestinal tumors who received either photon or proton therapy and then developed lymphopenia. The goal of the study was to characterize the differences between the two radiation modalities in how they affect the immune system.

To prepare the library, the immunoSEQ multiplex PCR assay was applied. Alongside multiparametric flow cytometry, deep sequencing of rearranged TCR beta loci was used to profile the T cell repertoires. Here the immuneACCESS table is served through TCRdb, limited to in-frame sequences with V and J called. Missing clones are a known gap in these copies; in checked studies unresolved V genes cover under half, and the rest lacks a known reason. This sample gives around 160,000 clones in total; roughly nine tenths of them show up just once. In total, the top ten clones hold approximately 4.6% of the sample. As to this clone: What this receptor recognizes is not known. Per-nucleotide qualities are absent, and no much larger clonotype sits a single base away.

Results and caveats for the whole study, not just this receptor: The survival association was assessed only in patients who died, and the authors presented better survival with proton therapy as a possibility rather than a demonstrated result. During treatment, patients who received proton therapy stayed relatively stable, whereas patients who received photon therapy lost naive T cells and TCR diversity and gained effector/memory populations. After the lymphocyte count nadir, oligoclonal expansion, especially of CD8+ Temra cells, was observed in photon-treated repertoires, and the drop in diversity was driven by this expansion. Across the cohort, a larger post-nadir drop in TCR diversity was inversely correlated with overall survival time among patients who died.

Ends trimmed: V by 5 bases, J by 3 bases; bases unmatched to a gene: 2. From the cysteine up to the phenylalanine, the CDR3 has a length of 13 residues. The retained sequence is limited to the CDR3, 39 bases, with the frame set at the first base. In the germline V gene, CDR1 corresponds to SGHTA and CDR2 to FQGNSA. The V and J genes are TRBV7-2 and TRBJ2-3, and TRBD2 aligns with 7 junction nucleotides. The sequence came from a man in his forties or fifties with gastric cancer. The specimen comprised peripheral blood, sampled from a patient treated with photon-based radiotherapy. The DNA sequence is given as TGTGCCAGCAGCCAAGCGGGGACAGATACGCAGTATTTT. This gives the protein CASSQAGTDTQYF.